This TCR beta chain stems from a study of graft-versus-host responses after intestinal transplantation. Across the study: Tacrolimus plus steroids were given to all recipients for roughly three years, preceded by anti-thymocyte globulin induction. Findings and caveats of the study: Where graft-donor T cell macrochimerism was present, patients had high graft-versus-host to host-versus-graft clonal ratios in allografts. The authors found GvH clones in recipient marrow, some appearing first in ileum or blood.

The CDR3 has 13 residues. CDR1 is LNHNV, CDR2 YYDKDF, per germline (reference sequence). V shed 6 bases and J shed 6 bases, with 14 bases lying between them. The repertoire was sequenced with immunoSEQ multiplex PCR; TCRdb's copy has only in-frame clones and lacks some. Found here are tens of thousands of clones, roughly 90% of them singletons; the top ten hold about 4%. About this clone: The antigen is unknown.

The receptor comes from a human donor who was the organ donor for an intestinal transplant. The sequenced sample was unstimulated CD8+ T cells sorted from spleen or lymph node cells, obtained before transplant. The chain joins TRBV15 to TRBJ1-2; possible D gene TRBD1, 5 bases. Here the CDR3 DNA reads TGTGCCACCAGGTCTACAGGACGCGATGGCTACACCTTC. It specifies CATRSTGRDGYTF.